This T cell receptor beta chain was obtained from a study of shared clonotypes between healthy human individuals. Study-level findings and limits: Clonotype sharing among donors was thought likely to change with sequencing depth. Naive CD4 clonotype sharing across a few donors was 4% to 5.5%.

Germline V lookup: CDR1 SGHTS, CDR2 YDEGEE. The CDR3 sequence is 15 residues long. V gave up 4 bases and J gave up 2 bases, with 14 bases separating them. The genomic DNA of each subset was split evenly across several immunoSEQ plates. Profiling relied on immunoSEQ multiplex PCR, and the TCRdb table lists in-frame clones only, not all of them. The sample has about 1,900,000 clones; about 95% are singletons. Note on this clone: The target antigen is unknown.

It was CD45RO-negative cells, positively selected for CCR7, that made up naive CD8 cells, with terminally differentiated effector memory CD45RA+ cells excluded. The chain links TRBV5-8 to TRBJ2-3; D not resolved. The receptor's source is a man aged 18 to 35 in good health. Input material: naive CD8+ T cells sorted from blood. CDR3 in DNA: TGTGCCAGCAGCCCCAAAACCCGGTACACAGATACGCAGTATTTT. It codes for CASSPKTRYTDTQYF.